This TCR beta chain was recorded in a study of patients and donors after allogeneic stem cell transplantation. The V end lost 4 bases, the J end lost 4 bases, and 14 bases lay between the germline ends. Germline V lookup: CDR1 SNHLY, CDR2 FYNNEI. The length of the CDR3 is 16 residues. TCRdb recomputed calls from the RT-PCR reads with MiXCR, one row per CDR3 protein. Among 200,000 to 250,000 distinct CDR3 sequences listed, about 14% were seen once. The sequenced sample consisted of blood, either unsorted or a sorted T cell fraction (not recorded which). The chain is built from TRBV2 and TRBJ2-6; no definite D call. The clonotype originates from a human donor who was either an allogeneic HSCT recipient or a stem cell or donor lymphocyte infusion donor (not recorded which). It is not recorded whose cells these are; they may come from a transplant donor. The CDR3 is CASSAFDKPGANVLTF. CDR3 nucleotides: TGTGCCAGCAGTGCCTTTGACAAGCCCGGGGCCAACGTCCTGACTTTC.